The T cell receptor beta chain under discussion was sequenced for a study of Ad26.COV2.S vaccination and SARS-CoV-2 variants. Study-level background: By the intramuscular route, Ad26.COV2.S was given once, or twice 56 days apart.

The treatment denotes: roughly 19 received Ad26.COV2.S at low or high dose, single or two shots; roughly five received placebo; per-sample allocation not given. After the first vaccine or placebo injection, samples were drawn on day 63. An Ad26 vector was used to express Wuhan-strain SARS-CoV-2 spike as the vaccine. Assay: immunoSEQ multiplex PCR; the TCRdb copy retains only in-frame clones and omits some. The repertoire holds roughly 420,000 clones, around 87% seen once, with about 3.6% in the top ten. About this clone: As yet, its antigen is unknown.

Per germline, CDR1 LNHDA and CDR2 SQIVND (reference sequence). Losses at the gene ends were 7 bases for V and 0 bases for J; bases not matched to a gene: 3. The CDR3 runs 15 residues. Whole-study results and caveats: Total T cell responses may have been underestimated by the TCR breadth and depth analyses.

This chain uses TRBV19 with TRBJ2-6, with 7 bases aligning to TRBD1. Source: peripheral blood, taken in a trial of Ad26.COV2.S vaccine versus placebo. The sequence was obtained from a person between 18 and 60 years old who received the Ad26.COV2.S COVID-19 vaccine or a placebo. CDR3 region: CASKQGSSGANVLTF. The CDR3 coding sequence is TGTGCCAGTAAACAGGGGTCCTCTGGGGCCAACGTCCTGACTTTC.